A selection of T cell receptor beta chains follows, all from one sample in a study of T cells after yellow fever vaccination. TCRdb processed the 5' RACE reads anew with MiXCR; each CDR3 protein has one entry. The repertoire holds around 140,000 distinct CDR3 sequences, with approximately 6.6% as singletons. Source: CD4+ T cells sorted from PBMCs, taken 10 days after the yellow fever booster vaccination. All receptors come from a man in his thirties or forties who received the YFV17D yellow fever vaccine. Both conserved end residues are part of each CDR3. Each record gives: V gene, clone size, J gene, D gene, CDR3 DNA, CDR3 protein. D genes are given only for firm matches. Clone size is given for some rows only: seen once, a few or many times, or a class if the clone is expanded.

v_gene: TRBV20-1
abundance: many
j_gene: TRBJ2-1
d_gene: TRBD1
CDR3nt: TGCAGTGCTAGAGATACCGGACAGGGCCGAATCAATGAGCAGTTCTTC
CDR3aa: CSARDTGQGRINEQFF

v_gene: TRBV7-2
abundance: many
j_gene: TRBJ1-5
d_gene: -
CDR3nt: TGTGCCAGCAGCGCCTTGTCCAATCAGCCCCAGCATTTT
CDR3aa: CASSALSNQPQHF

v_gene: TRBV20-1
abundance: many
j_gene: TRBJ2-2
d_gene: TRBD2
CDR3nt: TGCAGTGCTAGAGACAGACTAGCGGGAGCGAACACCGGGGAGCTGTTTTTT
CDR3aa: CSARDRLAGANTGELFF

v_gene: TRBV5-1
abundance: many
j_gene: TRBJ2-1
d_gene: TRBD2
CDR3nt: TGCGCCAGCACGCGGCTAGCGGAGGTGAACAATGAGCAGTTCTTC
CDR3aa: CASTRLAEVNNEQFF

v_gene: TRBV30
abundance: -
j_gene: TRBJ2-1
d_gene: -
CDR3nt: TGTGCCTGGAGTGTGGACGGAAACAATGAGCAGTTCTTC
CDR3aa: CAWSVDGNNEQFF

v_gene: TRBV29-1
abundance: many
j_gene: TRBJ2-3
d_gene: -
CDR3nt: TGCAGCGCCGTTTTAATTCTAGCTTCGAGGACAGATACGCAGTATTTT
CDR3aa: CSAVLILASRTDTQYF

v_gene: TRBV27
abundance: few
j_gene: TRBJ2-3
d_gene: TRBD1
CDR3nt: TGTGCCAGCAGTTTATCGACCAGACAGGGGGCTATGCATACGCAGTATTTT
CDR3aa: CASSLSTRQGAMHTQYF

v_gene: TRBV4-3
abundance: many
j_gene: TRBJ2-3
d_gene: -
CDR3nt: TGCGCCAGCAGCCAAGAGCCAGCTGGCACAGATACGCAGTATTTT
CDR3aa: CASSQEPAGTDTQYF

v_gene: TRBV2
abundance: many
j_gene: TRBJ1-5
d_gene: -
CDR3nt: TGTGCCAGCAGTGAGGCGGGAGATAGCAATCAGCCCCAGCATTTT
CDR3aa: CASSEAGDSNQPQHF

v_gene: TRBV21-1
abundance: many
j_gene: TRBJ2-7
d_gene: -
CDR3nt: TGTGCCAGCAGCAAAGCGCAGCGGGGGGTTCAGTCCTACGAGCAGTACTTC
CDR3aa: CASSKAQRGVQSYEQYF

v_gene: TRBV20-1
abundance: many
j_gene: TRBJ2-2
d_gene: TRBD2
CDR3nt: TGCAGTGCTATCGGGACTAGCTTCGGTACCGGGGAGCTGTTTTTT
CDR3aa: CSAIGTSFGTGELFF

v_gene: TRBV30
abundance: many
j_gene: TRBJ1-4
d_gene: -
CDR3nt: TGTGCCTGGACTCCTGGGGATTATGGTGAAAAACTGTTTTTT
CDR3aa: CAWTPGDYGEKLFF